The rows below give T cell receptor beta chains drawn from one sample of a study of T cells in Graves' hyperthyroidism and ophthalmopathy. A single record per CDR3 protein comes from TCRdb applying MiXCR to the multiplex PCR reads. The repertoire holds about 700,000 distinct CDR3 sequences, with nearly 45% as singletons. Sequencing was carried out using peripheral blood or thyroid tissue (not recorded which). These receptors came from an adult man with Graves' disease, either hyperthyroidism or ophthalmopathy (not recorded which). Both conserved end residues are part of each CDR3. Fields, in order: clone size, D gene, V gene, J gene, CDR3 DNA, CDR3 protein. D genes are given only for firm matches. The size entry is marked missing in some rows and otherwise reads once, few, many or a size class.

many	TRBD1	TRBV29-1	TRBJ1-2	TGCAGCGTCGCCACAGGGGAACCTAACTATGGCTACACCTTC	CSVATGEPNYGYTF
.	.	TRBV6-1	TRBJ1-4	TGTGCCAGCAGGGACGGAGAGACTAATGAAAAACTGTTTTTT	CASRDGETNEKLFF
.	TRBD1	TRBV15	TRBJ2-7	TGTGCCACCAGCAGTGGGGGACAGCGCTCCTACGAGCAGTACTTC	CATSSGGQRSYEQYF
.	.	TRBV19	TRBJ1-6	TGTGCCAGCAGTGAATCGGGGGGTCATTCACCCCTCCACTTT	CASSESGGHSPLHF
.	.	TRBV13	TRBJ1-1	TGTGCCAGCAGCCAATCGGGGCCGAGCACTGAAGCTTTCTTT	CASSQSGPSTEAFF
few	TRBD1	TRBV11-1	TRBJ1-5	TGTGCCAGCAGTTTGACAGGGGTAAGCAATCAGCCCCAGCATTTT	CASSLTGVSNQPQHF
few	TRBD1	TRBV7-9	TRBJ1-2	TGTGCCAGCAGCTTAAGCCGGGACAGGGTTAACTATGGCTACACCTTC	CASSLSRDRVNYGYTF
.	.	TRBV4-1	TRBJ1-6	TGCGCCAGCAGGACCAGGGTTGAGGGAAGTAATTCACCCCTCCACTTT	CASRTRVEGSNSPLHF
many	TRBD1	TRBV7-2	TRBJ1-2	TGTGCCAGCAGCCAGACAGGGTCCTATGGCTACACCTTC	CASSQTGSYGYTF
.	.	TRBV7-9	TRBJ1-1	TGTGCCAGTAGCACCGGCATGGGGGCAGACACTGAAGCTTTCTTT	CASSTGMGADTEAFF
.	TRBD2	TRBV20-1	TRBJ2-7	TGCAGTGCTAGTCCCCGGGCGGGAGGTTATACGAAGGAGCAGTACTTC	CSASPRAGGYTKEQYF
few	.	TRBV7-9	TRBJ1-1	TGTGCCAGCAGCGACGTACAGGGAAGGGGCACTGAAGCTTTCTTT	CASSDVQGRGTEAFF
.	TRBD1	TRBV6-1	TRBJ1-4	TGTGCCAGCAGCTTCGGACAGGGGGCAAATGAAAAACTGTTTTTT	CASSFGQGANEKLFF
many	.	TRBV2	TRBJ1-5	TGTGCCAGCAGTGTCAGGCAGGGTAGGAATCAGCCCCAGCATTTT	CASSVRQGRNQPQHF
.	.	TRBV5-1	TRBJ1-1	TGCGCCAGCAGCTTGGTCGCCGGGAGGAGAACCACTGAAGCTTTCTTT	CASSLVAGRRTTEAFF
many	TRBD1	TRBV29-1	TRBJ1-1	TGCAGCGTTGTGTCCCGACAGGGACAGAACACTGAAGCTTTCTTT	CSVVSRQGQNTEAFF
many	.	TRBV7-2	TRBJ1-6	TGTGCCAGCAGCTTAGGGGCAGGGGTGAGGTCACCCCTCCACTTT	CASSLGAGVRSPLHF
few	.	TRBV20-1	TRBJ2-7	TGCAGTGCTAGAGAAATAGAGGGTTCCTACGAGCAGTACTTC	CSAREIEGSYEQYF
few	.	TRBV12-3/TRBV12-4	TRBJ1-5	TGTGCCAGCAGTCCAGGGTTACTTGGTCAGCCCCAGCATTTT	CASSPGLLGQPQHF
.	.	TRBV11-3	TRBJ2-5	TGTGCCAGCAGCTTAGGCGGGCAACGCTCCTACGAGACCCAGTACTTC	CASSLGGQRSYETQYF
.	.	TRBV7-3	TRBJ1-4	TGTGCCAGCAGCAAGGACGAGAACACTGAAAAACTGTTTTTT	CASSKDENTEKLFF
many	TRBD1	TRBV29-1	TRBJ1-4	TGCAGCGTTGAAGATGGGACAGTTAATGAAAAACTGTTTTTT	CSVEDGTVNEKLFF
.	TRBD1	TRBV10-3	TRBJ1-2	TGTGCCATCAAGGACAGGGGTGGCTATGGCTACACCTTC	CAIKDRGGYGYTF
.	TRBD1	TRBV2	TRBJ1-5	TGTGCCAGCTGGGACAGGGGTCAGCCCCAGCATTTT	CASWDRGQPQHF
many	TRBD1	TRBV29-1	TRBJ1-1	TGCAGCGTTGAAGGTCTAGGGGGCGCAGGGAAAACTGAAGCTTTCTTT	CSVEGLGGAGKTEAFF
.	.	TRBV12-3/TRBV12-4	TRBJ1-5	TGTGCCAGCAGTTACCCCAACAGACCGAATTCAGGTCAGCCCCAGCATTTT	CASSYPNRPNSGQPQHF
many	.	TRBV25-1	TRBJ1-5	TGTGCCAGCAGCCCCGGACCCTATAGCAATCAGCCCCAGCATTTT	CASSPGPYSNQPQHF
.	.	TRBV2	TRBJ2-7	TGTGCCAGCAGTGCAGGAGACACTTACTACGAGCAGTACTTC	CASSAGDTYYEQYF
.	TRBD1	TRBV29-1	TRBJ1-2	TGCAGCAGACCTACGACAGGGAGCTACACCTTC	CSRPTTGSYTF
.	TRBD2	TRBV13	TRBJ2-5	TGTGCCAGCAGCTTAGGCCCCGCCGCGGGGGAAGAGACCCAGTACTTC	CASSLGPAAGEETQYF
few	TRBD1	TRBV25-1	TRBJ1-5	TGTGCCAGCAGTTACTTAACCGGGACAGGGGTTACTCAGCCCCAGCATTTT	CASSYLTGTGVTQPQHF
.	TRBD1	TRBV29-1	TRBJ1-2	TGCAGCGTTGAACAGGGGGCCTGCACCTTC	CSVEQGACTF
few	TRBD1	TRBV7-2	TRBJ2-5	TGTGCCAGCAGCCCGACAGGGGGTGGGTGGGAGACCCAGTACTTC	CASSPTGGGWETQYF
.	TRBD1	TRBV29-1	TRBJ2-7	TGCAGCGTTGCAGGGGGACATTCTTACGAGCAGTACTTC	CSVAGGHSYEQYF
few	.	TRBV10-3	TRBJ2-5	TGTGCCATCAGTGTGGACGATGCGGGGGCCCAAGAGACCCAGTACTTC	CAISVDDAGAQETQYF
few	.	TRBV29-1	TRBJ1-2	TGCAGCGTTGTGCCCGGACAGCCCCGAGGTGAGGGCTACACCTTC	CSVVPGQPRGEGYTF
many	.	TRBV9	TRBJ1-2	TGTGCCAGCAGCGTAGGAGGGGGGCGCGACTATGGCTACACCTTC	CASSVGGGRDYGYTF
.	TRBD1	TRBV10-3	TRBJ2-7	TGTGCCATCAGGGTGACAGGGGACACCTACGAGCAGTACTTC	CAIRVTGDTYEQYF
few	.	TRBV20-1	TRBJ1-5	TGCAGTGCTAGTGATAACACCCATAGCAATCAGCCCCAGCATTTT	CSASDNTHSNQPQHF
.	.	TRBV29-1	TRBJ1-1	TGCGGCGTTGTGCCGACGACAGGAAATGGGAACACTGAAGCTTTCTTT	CGVVPTTGNGNTEAFF
.	.	TRBV10-3	TRBJ1-1	TGTGCCAGCAGTGAAAGGCGTTTGCGGGACACTGAAGCTTTCTTT	CASSERRLRDTEAFF
many	.	TRBV2	TRBJ2-7	TGTGCCAGCAGTCTGAGCGCAGGGATCCACGAGCAGTACTTC	CASSLSAGIHEQYF
few	TRBD2	TRBV11-2	TRBJ2-5	TGTGCCAGCAGCTTGGGACTAGCGGGCTCGCAAGAGACCCAGTACTTC	CASSLGLAGSQETQYF
few	.	TRBV5-1	TRBJ1-5	TGCGCCAGCAGCTTGGTAGGGGGGGACCATCAGCCCCAGCATTTT	CASSLVGGDHQPQHF
many	TRBD2	TRBV20-1	TRBJ2-5	TGCAGTGCTAGGACTAGCGGGGGACTTCAAGAGACCCAGTACTTC	CSARTSGGLQETQYF
many	.	TRBV7-9	TRBJ1-1	TGTGCCAGCAGCTTTAACATGAACACTGAAGCTTTCTTT	CASSFNMNTEAFF
.	.	TRBV19	TRBJ1-2	TGTGCCAGTAGTGCCAGGGGTAACTATGGCTACACCTTC	CASSARGNYGYTF
once	.	TRBV29-1	TRBJ1-1	TGCAGCTTAGATCTACAGGATAAAGAAGCTTTCTTT	CSLDLQDKEAFF
.	.	TRBV2	TRBJ1-4	TGTGCCAGCATTTCACCGGGGCCCCTTAATGAAAAACTGTTTTTT	CASISPGPLNEKLFF
.	.	TRBV10-3	TRBJ1-1	TGTGCCATCGTTCGGGGGTTTTCTGAAGCTTTCTTT	CAIVRGFSEAFF
many	.	TRBV7-7	TRBJ1-2	TGTGCTAGCAGCTTGAGCGGCTACACCTTC	CASSLSGYTF
.	TRBD1	TRBV7-2	TRBJ2-1	TGTGCCAGCAGCCATAACACAGGGGGCCCCAACAATGAGCAGTTCTTC	CASSHNTGGPNNEQFF
few	.	TRBV20-1	TRBJ1-6	TGCAGTGCTAGGAAATCGGGACCCGATCTCTGGGCCCTCCACTTT	CSARKSGPDLWALHF
.	.	TRBV9	TRBJ1-5	TGTGCCAGCAGCCGACGGAACAATCAGCCCCAGCATTTT	CASSRRNNQPQHF
.	.	TRBV10-3	TRBJ2-7	TGTGCCAGCAGTTACTCGATGAGTCAGGTAACTCTCGAGCAGTACTTC	CASSYSMSQVTLEQYF
.	.	TRBV25-1	TRBJ1-2	TGTGCCAGCAGTGAGGGGGGTGAGAAGGGCTACACCTTC	CASSEGGEKGYTF